This T cell receptor beta chain was observed in a study of T cells in Graves' hyperthyroidism and ophthalmopathy. It was RNA transcripts that yielded the amplified TCR beta CDR3 regions. First-round RT-PCR with HTBI primers amplified the TCR CDR3 region. TCRdb processed the multiplex PCR reads anew with MiXCR; each CDR3 protein has one entry. The table shows approximately 400,000 distinct CDR3 sequences, with under 20% occurring only once. Absence of ophthalmopathy progression within 18 months defined stable Graves' hyperthyroidism. A patient was excluded if there was uncontrolled infection, other autoimmune disease, pregnancy or lactation. Diagnoses used clinical symptoms, serum thyroxine and TRAb, thyroid ultrasound and orbital computed tomography. From around 11 ml of fresh peripheral blood, PBMCs were isolated. Trimming at V came to 4 bases and at J to 3 bases, leaving 7 bases not matched to a gene. This CDR3 has 15 residues. In germline, CDR1 is SGHVS, CDR2 FQNEAQ.

The chain carries TRBV7-8 and TRBJ2-7, with 9 bases that match TRBD1. The sequenced material came from blood. The origin of this receptor is a woman aged 18-29 years with Graves' hyperthyroidism. In DNA form, the CDR3 reads TGTGCCAGCAGCTCCCGTGGGACAGGGTTCTACGAGCAGTACTTC. Amino acids: CASSSRGTGFYEQYF.